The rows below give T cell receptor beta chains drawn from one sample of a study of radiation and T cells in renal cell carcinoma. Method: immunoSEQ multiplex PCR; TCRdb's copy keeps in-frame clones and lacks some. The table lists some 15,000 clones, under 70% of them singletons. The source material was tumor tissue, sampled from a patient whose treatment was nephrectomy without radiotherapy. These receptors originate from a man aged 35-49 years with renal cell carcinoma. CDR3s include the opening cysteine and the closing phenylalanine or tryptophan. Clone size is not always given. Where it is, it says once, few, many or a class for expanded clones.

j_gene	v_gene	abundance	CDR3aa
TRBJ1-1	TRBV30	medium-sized	CAWKRAHTEAFF
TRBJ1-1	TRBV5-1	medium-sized	CASSSGGGYTEAFF
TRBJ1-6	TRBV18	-	CASSPTGAGNSPLHF
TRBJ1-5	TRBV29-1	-	CSARMSTGQPQHF
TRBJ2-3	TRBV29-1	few	CSVELGDTQYF
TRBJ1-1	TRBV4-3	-	CASSQVGGNTEAFF
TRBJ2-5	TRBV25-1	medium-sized	CASSEVGVRQETQYF
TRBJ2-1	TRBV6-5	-	CASSYQLAGANEQFF
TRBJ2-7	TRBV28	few	CASSLGGSPYEQYF
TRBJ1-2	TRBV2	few	CARHTRGQGENGYTF
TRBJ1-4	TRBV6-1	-	CASSERGWEKLFF
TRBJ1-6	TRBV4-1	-	CASSRETGTADSPLHF
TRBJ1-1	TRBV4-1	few	CASSHSVGGNTEAFF
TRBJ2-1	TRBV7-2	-	CASSFNRDNEQFF
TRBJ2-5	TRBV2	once	CASTRGPQETQYF
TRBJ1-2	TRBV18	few	CASSNEDRELLTNYGYTF
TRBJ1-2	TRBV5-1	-	CASFNPAGGGYGYTF
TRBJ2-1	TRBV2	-	CASNNEQFF
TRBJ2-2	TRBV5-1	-	CASSLAGQRVGELFF
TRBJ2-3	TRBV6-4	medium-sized	CASSDSAGNTDTQYF